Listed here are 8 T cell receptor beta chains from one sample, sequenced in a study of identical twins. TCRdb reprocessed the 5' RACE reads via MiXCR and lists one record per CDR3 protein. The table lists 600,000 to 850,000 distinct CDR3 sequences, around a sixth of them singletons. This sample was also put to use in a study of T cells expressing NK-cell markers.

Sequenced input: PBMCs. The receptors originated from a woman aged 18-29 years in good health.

This CDR3 reads CASSQERVGPSTDTQYF. The CDR3 DNA sequence: TGCGCCAGCAGCCAAGAACGGGTGGGACCTAGCACAGATACGCAGTATTTT. This chain uses TRBV4-3 with TRBJ2-3, with D perhaps TRBD1 or TRBD2 (5 bases each). V was pared by 0 bases and J by 0 bases, with 13 bases between. The CDR3 has 17 residues. CDR1 is LGHNA, CDR2 YSLEER, per germline.

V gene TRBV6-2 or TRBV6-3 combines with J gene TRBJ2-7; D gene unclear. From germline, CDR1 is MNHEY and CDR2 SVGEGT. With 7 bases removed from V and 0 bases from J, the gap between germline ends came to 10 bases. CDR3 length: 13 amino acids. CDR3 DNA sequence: TGTGCCAGCACCCCAACATTCTCCTACGAGCAGTACTTC. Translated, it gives CASTPTFSYEQYF.

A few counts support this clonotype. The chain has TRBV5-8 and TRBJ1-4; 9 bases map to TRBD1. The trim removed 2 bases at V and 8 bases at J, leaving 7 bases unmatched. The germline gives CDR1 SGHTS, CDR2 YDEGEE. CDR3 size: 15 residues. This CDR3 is CASSLPGTGREKLFF. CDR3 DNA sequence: TGTGCCAGCAGCTTACCCGGGACAGGGCGAGAAAAACTGTTTTTT.

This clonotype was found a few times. Here the CDR3 reads CASSPTGIPYTQYF. CDR3 bases: TGTGCCAGCAGCCCGACGGGGATACCTTATACGCAGTATTTT. The chain links TRBV7-8 to TRBJ2-3; tentative D call: TRBD2 (5 bases). V was cut by 5 bases and J by 7 bases, with 16 bases left in between. The CDR3 is 14 amino acids. Germline CDR1 SGHVS, CDR2 FQNEAQ.

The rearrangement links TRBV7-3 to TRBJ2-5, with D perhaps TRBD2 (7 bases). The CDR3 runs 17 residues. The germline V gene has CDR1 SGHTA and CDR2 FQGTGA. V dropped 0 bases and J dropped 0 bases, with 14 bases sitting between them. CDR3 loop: CASSLTWRGPYQETQYF. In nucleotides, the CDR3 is TGTGCCAGCAGCTTAACGTGGCGGGGGCCGTACCAAGAGACCCAGTACTTC.

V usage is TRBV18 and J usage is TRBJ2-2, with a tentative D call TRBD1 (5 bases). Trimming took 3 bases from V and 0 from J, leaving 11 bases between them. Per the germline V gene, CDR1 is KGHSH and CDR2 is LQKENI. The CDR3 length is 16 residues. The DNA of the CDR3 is TGTGCCAGCTCACCGGGGCAGCTGACGAACACCGGGGAGCTGTTTTTT. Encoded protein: CASSPGQLTNTGELFF.

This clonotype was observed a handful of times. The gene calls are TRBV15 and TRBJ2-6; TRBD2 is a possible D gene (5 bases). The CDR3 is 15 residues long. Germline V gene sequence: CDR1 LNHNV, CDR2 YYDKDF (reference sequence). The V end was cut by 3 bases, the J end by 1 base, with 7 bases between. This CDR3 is CATSRSGSGANVLTF. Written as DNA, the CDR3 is TGTGCCACCAGCAGGAGCGGATCTGGGGCCAACGTCCTGACTTTC. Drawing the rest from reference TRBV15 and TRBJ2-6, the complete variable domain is DAMVIQNPRYQVTQFGKPVTLSCSQTLNHNVMYWYQQKSSQAPKLLFHYYDKDFNNEADTPDNFQSRRPNTSFCFLDIRSPGLGDTAMYLCATSRSGSGANVLTFGAGSRLTVL.

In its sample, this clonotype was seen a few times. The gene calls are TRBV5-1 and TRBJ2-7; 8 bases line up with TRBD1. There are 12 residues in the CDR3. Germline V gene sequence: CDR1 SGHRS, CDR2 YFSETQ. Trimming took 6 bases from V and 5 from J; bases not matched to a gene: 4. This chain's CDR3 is CASTPGGNEQYF. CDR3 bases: TGCGCCAGCACCCCAGGGGGCAACGAGCAGTACTTC.